This TCR beta chain emerged from a study of CD8 T cell repertoires and HIV-1 epitope variants. Study at large: Each of Twenty-five Gag and Nef epitope peptides stimulated a separate culture. Controls were a CMV, EBV and flu pool, Ebola AY9, and no peptide. General observations from the study: Nine or ten antigen-specific TCR beta clonotypes were found; about six seemed cross-reactive to variants.

This clone was counted a single time. Its antigen is not known. Produced via immunoSEQ multiplex PCR; TCRdb's table is partial and in-frame only. Of over 90,000 clones listed, just under 75% were seen once; the top ten hold 20% to 30%. CDR3 length: 15 amino acids. Trimming left V 1 base short and J 0 bases short, with 8 bases between. The V gene's germline CDR1 is SGHRS and CDR2 YFSETQ. The TCR comes from a male donor with HIV. V usage is TRBV5-1 and J usage is TRBJ1-5, with D possibly matching TRBD1 (5 bases). Sequencing was carried out using uncultured baseline CD8+ T cells from peripheral blood mononuclear cells (PBMCs). Written as DNA, the CDR3 is TGCGCCAGCAGCTTGATGGGGGATAGCAATCAGCCCCAGCATTTT. Amino acid sequence: CASSLMGDSNQPQHF.